The 21 T cell receptor beta chains given below trace back to one sample, sequenced in a study of blood T cells in healthy people across ages. It was with a sample-barcoded 5' primer and a J-beta primer mix that a second PCR of roughly 6 to 12 cycles was run. One entry per CDR3 protein, called by TCRdb with MiXCR from the 5' RACE reads. The data contain about 970,000 distinct CDR3 sequences, roughly 47% of them seen just once; the ten biggest clones take up 20% to 25%. The sequenced sample was blood. These receptors came from a woman aged 60-70 years in good health.

DNA for the CDR3: TGTGCCAGCAGCGAGGGAAGCGGCCAGGGAGGGGATACGCAGTATTTT. It specifies CASSEGSGQGGDTQYF. This sequence joins TRBV9 and TRBJ2-3; TRBD2 matches at 7 bases. CDR3 length: 16 residues. The junction had 13 bases not matched to a gene; V was cut back by 3 bases and J by 6 bases. Germline-derived CDR1 and CDR2 are SGDLS and YYNGEE.

This clonotype was seen just once. The chain uses TRBV11-2 and TRBJ2-7, with TRBD1 matching over 7 bases. The DNA end is more similar to TRBJ2-1, so the J call may be wrong. CDR3 size: 13 residues. The germline gives CDR1 SGHAT, CDR2 FQNNGV. The CDR3 DNA follows: TGTGCCAGCAGGGGGGACAGCCGAAATGAGCAGTTCTTC. It is translated as CASRGDSRNEQFF.

J is TRBJ1-2 and V is TRBV6-5; 7 bases match TRBD1. The length of the CDR3 is 14 residues. Unmatched junction bases numbered 5, after V lost 2 bases and J lost 5 bases. Germline loops: CDR1 MNHEY, CDR2 SVGAGI. As DNA, the CDR3 is TGTGCCAGCAGTTACGGGACAGCATCTTATGGCTACACCTTC. Its translation: CASSYGTASYGYTF.

The CDR3 DNA sequence: TGTGCCAGCAGCCGGGAGTCCGGGGGTTATGGGTATGGCTACACCTTC. Translated: CASSRESGGYGYGYTF. The genes are TRBV4-2 and TRBJ1-2, with D maybe TRBD1 (5 bases). The CDR3 extends over 16 amino acids. Germline V gene sequence: CDR1 LGHNA, CDR2 YNFKEQ. V lost 4 bases and J lost 5, with 20 bases in between.

The chain uses TRBV7-9 and TRBJ1-5; D gene uncertain. CDR3 size: 13 residues. V lost 5 bases to trimming and J lost 7 bases, with 12 bases between them. Germline CDR1 SEHNR, CDR2 FQNEAQ (reference sequence). CDR3 DNA sequence: TGTGCCAGCAGCACCAATGCGTGGCAGCCCCAGCATTTT. Translation gives CASSTNAWQPQHF.

CDR3 sequence reads: CASSLTLGLAGGYREAGELFF. CDR3 DNA sequence: TGTGCCAGCAGTTTAACTTTGGGACTAGCGGGGGGGTACCGCGAGGCCGGGGAGCTGTTTTTT. The rearrangement uses TRBV28 and TRBJ2-2, with 16 nucleotides matching TRBD2. Germline loops: CDR1 MDHEN, CDR2 SYDVKM. This CDR3 comprises 21 residues. V shed 2 bases, J shed 6 bases, and the junction held 15 bases outside the gene matches. The full variable domain, in which reference TRBV28 and TRBJ2-2 provide the parts outside the CDR3, is DVKVTQSSRYLVKRTGEKVFLECVQDMDHENMFWYRQDPGLGLRLIYFSYDVKMKEKGDIPEGYSVSREKKERFSLILESASTNQTSMYLCASSLTLGLAGGYREAGELFFGEGSRLTVL.

This clonotype was seen a handful of times. The chain couples TRBV20-1 to TRBJ2-7; 11 bases match TRBD2. V gave up 4 bases and J gave up 4 bases; unmatched junction bases: 12. The length of the CDR3 is 16 residues. Germline V lookup: CDR1 DFQATT, CDR2 SNEGSKA (reference sequence). CDR3 nucleotides: TGCAGTGCTAAGGGGATAGCGGGAGGGCTCCCTTACGAGCAGTACTTC. Its protein product is CSAKGIAGGLPYEQYF.

This clonotype was picked up many times. The V call is TRBV20-1, the J call TRBJ1-2, with unresolved D. The CDR3 loop spans 15 amino acids. The germline V gene encodes CDR1 DFQATT and CDR2 SNEGSKA (reference sequence). Trimming shortened V by 0 bases and J by 3 bases, and 14 bases separated the two germline ends. CDR3: CSARDMRGNYYGYTF. For the CDR3, the DNA is TGCAGTGCTAGAGATATGCGGGGAAACTACTATGGCTACACCTTC.

This sequence joins TRBV10-3 and TRBJ2-5; 8 bases align to TRBD2. The germline CDR1 and CDR2 sequences are ENHRY and SYGVKD. J gave up 3 bases and V 2 bases, and 11 bases lay outside the gene matches. This CDR3 has 17 amino acids. The CDR3 bases are TGTGCCATCAGTGAGGCGACGGGAGGGCCGGGGGAAGAGACCCAGTACTTC. Translating it yields CAISEATGGPGEETQYF.

V and J are TRBV27 and TRBJ2-4, with 14 bases matching TRBD2. Matching the DNA end better, TRBJ2-5 makes the J call doubtful. CDR1 MNHEY and CDR2 SMNVEV come from the germline V gene (reference sequence). The CDR3 runs to 14 residues. The CDR3 sequence: CASTPGTSGGTQYF. The CDR3 coding sequence is TGTGCCAGCACTCCTGGGACTAGCGGGGGGACCCAGTACTTC.

This clonotype was detected only a few times. This rearrangement joins TRBV7-2 to TRBJ2-3; the D call may be TRBD1 or TRBD2 (5 bases each). The CDR3 has 14 residues. V lost 3 bases, J lost 2 bases, and 9 bases lay in between. Germline CDR1 SGHTA, CDR2 FQGNSA. CDR3 region: CASSFWDVTDTQYF. The CDR3 bases are TGTGCCAGCAGCTTCTGGGACGTCACAGATACGCAGTATTTT.

The sample holds many counts of this clonotype. The CDR3 protein is CASGTVQGETQYF. The CDR3, as DNA: TGCGCCAGCGGCACAGTCCAGGGAGAGACCCAGTACTTC. This chain joins TRBV5-1 and TRBJ2-5; a possible D gene is TRBD1 (5 bases). V gave up 7 bases and J gave up 4 bases, with 14 bases separating them. This CDR3 has 13 residues. Per germline, CDR1 SGHRS and CDR2 YFSETQ. The whole variable domain, remainder taken from reference TRBV5-1 and TRBJ2-5, is KAGVTQTPRYLIKTRGQQVTLSCSPISGHRSVSWYQQTPGQGLQFLFEYFSETQRNKGNFPGRFSGRQFSNSRSEMNVSTLELGDSALYLCASGTVQGETQYFGPGTRLLVL.

This clonotype was observed a handful of times. V is TRBV4-1 and J is TRBJ2-7; no firm D call. The CDR3 length is 14 residues. The V end lost 4 bases, the J end lost 0 bases, and 10 bases lay between the germline ends. Germline V lookup: CDR1 MGHRA, CDR2 YSYEKL. CDR3 region: CASSRSDSSYEQYF. CDR3 DNA: TGCGCCAGCAGCCGATCGGATTCCTCCTACGAGCAGTACTTC.

This clonotype was observed a few times. The J gene is TRBJ1-2, the V gene TRBV16; 12 positions match TRBD1. The CDR3 sequence is 15 residues long. Trimming at V came to 2 bases and at J to 10 bases, leaving 8 bases not matched to a gene. Germline V gives CDR1 KGHSY, CDR2 FQNENV. The CDR3, as DNA: TGTGCCAGCAGCCAACAGCGGGGGACAGGGGGCTCCTACACCTTC. It specifies CASSQQRGTGGSYTF.

The chain recombines TRBV4-1 with TRBJ2-5, with 8 bases matching TRBD1. V shed 1 base and J 5 bases; nucleotides not matched to a gene: 9. Per the germline V gene, CDR1 is MGHRA and CDR2 is YSYEKL. The CDR3 contains 16 residues. CDR3 nucleotide sequence: TGCGCCAGCAGCCAAGGGGACAGGCGTGCATCGGAGACCCAGTACTTC. Translation: CASSQGDRRASETQYF.

In its sample, this clonotype was seen a few times. The V call is TRBV12-3 or TRBV12-4, the J call TRBJ2-5; D may be TRBD1 (6 bases). Trimming took off 6 bases at V and 5 bases at J, with 13 bases between the two ends. The length of the CDR3 is 13 residues. In nucleotides, the CDR3 is TGTGCCAGCAGAAGACAGGCCCGGGAGACCCAGTACTTC. Its translation is CASRRQARETQYF.

The chain is built from TRBV5-1 and TRBJ2-6; the D call may be TRBD1 or TRBD2 (5 bases each). V lost 4 bases and J 0 bases, leaving 20 bases between the germline ends. Looked up from germline, CDR1 is SGHRS and CDR2 is YFSETQ. This CDR3 region has 19 residues. Written as DNA, the CDR3 is TGCGCCAGCAGCCTCGGGGAAAAAGGGACGGGCTCTGGGGCCAACGTCCTGACTTTC. Residues: CASSLGEKGTGSGANVLTF.

The gene calls are TRBV5-6 and TRBJ2-1; TRBD2 matches at 8 bases. The germline gives CDR1 SGHDT, CDR2 YYEEEE. This CDR3 is built from 16 residues. Unmatched junction bases numbered 17, after V lost 6 bases and J lost 9 bases. In DNA form, the CDR3 reads TGTGCCAGCAACTTCCAACTTAGCGGGAAATATGGTGAGCAGTTCTTC. This sequence encodes CASNFQLSGKYGEQFF.

A single count supports this clonotype. V usage is TRBV7-9 and J usage is TRBJ1-1; maybe TRBD1 (5 bases). The V end was cut by 5 bases, the J end by 0 bases, with 19 bases between. CDR1 is SEHNR, CDR2 FQNEAQ, per germline (reference sequence). CDR3 length: 17 residues. CDR3 sequence reads: CASSGRSGYGMNTEAFF. For the CDR3, the DNA is TGTGCCAGCAGCGGACGATCAGGGTATGGGATGAACACTGAAGCTTTCTTT.

This clonotype was counted only a few times. The rearrangement joins TRBV7-8 to TRBJ2-4; D possibly matches TRBD1 or TRBD2 (7 bases each). CDR1 and CDR2 from the germline V gene are SGHVS and FQNEAQ. The CDR3 runs 15 residues. V lost 6 bases and J 7 bases, leaving 19 bases between the germline ends. CDR3 residues: CASSLGEGARNIQYF. For the CDR3, the DNA is TGTGCCAGCAGTCTCGGGGAGGGGGCCAGGAACATTCAGTACTTC. Filled out from reference TRBV7-8 and TRBJ2-4, the complete variable domain reads GAGVSQSPRYKVAKRGQDVALRCDPISGHVSLFWYQQALGQGPEFLTYFQNEAQLDKSGLPSDRFFAERPEGSVSTLKIQRTQQEDSAVYLCASSLGEGARNIQYFGAGTRLSVL.

The genes are TRBV5-5 and TRBJ2-3; D may be TRBD2 (6 bases). The V and J ends lost 2 bases and 2 bases respectively, with 12 bases between them. The CDR3 has 15 amino acids. Per germline, CDR1 SGHKS and CDR2 YYEKEE (reference sequence). CDR3 sequence (DNA): TGTGCCAGCAGCTTCGGGGACTTTAACACAGATACGCAGTATTTT. Amino acid sequence: CASSFGDFNTDTQYF.